The rows below give T cell receptor beta chains drawn from one sample of a study of OX40 agonist ivuxolimab in advanced cancers. Some clones are missing from TCRdb's copy, which holds only in-frame ones; the method was immunoSEQ multiplex PCR. The repertoire holds approximately 100,000 clones, with around 85% as singletons. The sequencing here drew on CD4+ or CD8+ T cells sorted from blood, taken in a trial of the OX40 agonist ivuxolimab. The receptors originated from an adult with an advanced solid tumor such as melanoma, head and neck, liver or kidney cancer. CDR3s include the opening cysteine and the closing phenylalanine or tryptophan. D genes are given only for firm matches. The size entry is marked missing in some rows and otherwise reads once, few, many or a size class.

d_call	j_call	v_call	clone_size	cdr3_aa	cdr3_nt
.	TRBJ1-1	TRBV30	few	CAWSYSTGSTEAFF	TGTGCCTGGAGTTATTCCACGGGGAGCACTGAAGCTTTCTTT
.	TRBJ2-7	TRBV6-1	.	CASSGERGWSYEQYF	TGTGCCAGCAGTGGCGAACGGGGTTGGTCCTACGAGCAGTACTTC
.	TRBJ2-5	TRBV7-8	.	CASSTLPPGSSGETQYF	TGTGCCAGCAGCACCCTACCTCCCGGGAGTTCGGGGGAGACCCAGTACTTC
.	TRBJ2-3	TRBV19	.	CASSIRDFDTQYF	TGTGCCAGTAGTATCAGGGACTTCGATACGCAGTATTTT
TRBD2	TRBJ2-1	TRBV11-3	.	CASSLEAGESEQFF	TGTGCCAGCAGCTTAGAAGCGGGAGAAAGTGAGCAGTTCTTC
.	TRBJ1-3	TRBV5-1	.	CASSPWVASGNTIYF	TGCGCCAGCAGCCCCTGGGTGGCCTCTGGAAACACCATATATTTT
.	TRBJ2-7	TRBV28	.	CASSFFGQRYPQPKESSYEQYF	.
.	TRBJ2-3	TRBV19	few	CASSINKRLTDTQYF	TGTGCCAGTAGTATCAATAAGCGGCTCACAGATACGCAGTATTTT
.	TRBJ1-1	TRBV11-3	.	CASSLNFGTEAFF	TGTGCCAGCAGCTTAAATTTTGGCACTGAAGCTTTCTTT
.	TRBJ2-5	TRBV29-1	.	CSSIGTSGQTQYF	TGCAGCTCAATAGGGACCTCTGGGCAGACCCAGTACTTC
.	TRBJ1-2	TRBV7-9	.	CASSPGRANYGYTF	TGTGCCAGCAGCCCTGGAAGGGCTAACTATGGCTACACCTTC
.	TRBJ2-1	TRBV5-1	.	CASSEGVGAGTYNEQFF	TGCGCCAGCAGCGAGGGTGTGGGAGCGGGTACCTACAATGAGCAGTTCTTC
.	TRBJ2-2	TRBV28	.	CASSLWRYGGELFF	TGTGCCAGCAGTTTATGGCGGTATGGCGGGGAGCTGTTTTTT
TRBD2	TRBJ2-1	TRBV7-9	.	CASSFSAGLAREREQFF	TGTGCCAGCAGCTTTTCTGCGGGACTAGCGAGGGAACGTGAGCAGTTCTTC
TRBD1	TRBJ2-3	TRBV7-2	.	CASSRTIGQGASTDTQYF	TGTGCCAGCAGTCGAACCATCGGGCAGGGGGCAAGCACAGATACGCAGTATTTT
.	TRBJ1-4	TRBV18	.	CASSPVGDNEKLFF	TGTGCCAGCTCACCTGTAGGGGATAATGAAAAACTGTTTTTT
.	TRBJ1-1	TRBV18	.	CASSRAQDTEAFF	TGTGCCAGCTCACGAGCCCAGGACACTGAAGCTTTCTTT
.	TRBJ2-2	TRBV5-1	.	CASSLFLGENTGELFF	TGCGCCAGCAGCTTGTTTCTGGGGGAGAACACCGGGGAGCTGTTTTTT
.	TRBJ2-2	TRBV4-1	.	CASSRGASNTGELFF	TGCGCCAGCAGCCGGGGTGCATCTAACACCGGGGAGCTGTTTTTT
TRBD2	TRBJ2-2	TRBV4-1	.	CASSRTGGRSNTGELFF	TGCGCCAGCAGCCGAACGGGAGGGCGTTCGAACACCGGGGAGCTGTTTTTT
TRBD1	TRBJ1-2	TRBV7-9	.	CASSLDLRDSYGYTF	TGTGCCAGCAGCTTAGATCTACGGGACAGCTATGGCTACACCTTC
TRBD1	TRBJ2-5	TRBV6-5	.	CASSYLDRGKETQYF	TGTGCCAGCAGTTACCTGGACAGGGGTAAAGAGACCCAGTACTTC
.	TRBJ2-1	TRBV2	.	CASSRGLNNEQFF	TGTGCCAGCAGTAGGGGACTCAACAATGAGCAGTTCTTC
.	TRBJ1-4	TRBV1	.	CTSSQVGQIPSHTPSTQNEKLFF	TGCACCAGCAGCCAAGTTGGACAGATTCCCTCCCACACTCCTTCGACACAAAATGAAAAACTGTTTTTT
.	TRBJ2-1	TRBV4-3	.	CASSQEWLSGDNEQFF	TGCGCCAGCAGCCAAGAATGGTTATCGGGCGACAATGAGCAGTTCTTC
TRBD2	TRBJ2-1	TRBV18	.	CASSPASSGSLEQFF	TGTGCCAGCTCACCAGCATCGAGCGGGAGTTTGGAGCAGTTCTTC
.	TRBJ1-5	TRBV21-1	.	CASSLVPRGANSNQPQHF	TGTGCCAGCAGCCTCGTACCCAGAGGTGCAAATAGCAATCAGCCCCAGCATTTT
TRBD2	TRBJ2-7	TRBV6-1	.	CASSEENGREKQYF	TGTGCCAGCAGTGAAGAGAACGGGAGGGAGAAGCAGTACTTC
.	TRBJ2-7	TRBV5-1	.	CASSLGPGGAVFNEQYF	TGCGCCAGCAGCTTGGGGCCAGGAGGGGCGGTGTTTAACGAGCAGTACTTC
.	TRBJ2-7	TRBV5-4	.	CASSSGPSYEQYF	TGTGCCAGCAGCTCAGGACCATCCTACGAGCAGTACTTC
TRBD2	TRBJ2-2	TRBV4-1	.	CASSHLGLADTGELFF	TGCGCCAGCAGCCATCTTGGACTAGCAGACACCGGGGAGCTGTTTTTT
.	TRBJ2-1	TRBV27	once	CASRQGGNEQFF	TGTGCCAGCAGACAGGGTGGAAATGAGCAGTTCTTC
.	TRBJ2-7	TRBV6-5	.	CASSLAADYEQYF	TGTGCCAGCAGTTTGGCGGCGGACTACGAGCAGTACTTC
.	TRBJ2-7	TRBV4-2	once	CASSQDGSSSYEQYF	TGTGCCAGCAGCCAAGACGGGAGTTCATCCTACGAGCAGTACTTC
.	TRBJ1-3	TRBV7-9	.	CASSLGWSGNTIYF	TGTGCCAGCAGCTTAGGTTGGTCTGGAAACACCATATATTTT
TRBD1	TRBJ2-5	TRBV11-1	.	CASSLTDRVETQYF	TGTGCCAGCAGCCTTACGGACAGGGTGGAGACCCAGTACTTC
.	TRBJ1-1	TRBV5-6	.	CASSYGVQSGWVNTEAFF	TGTGCCAGCAGCTATGGGGTACAGAGTGGGTGGGTGAACACTGAAGCTTTCTTT
.	TRBJ1-3	TRBV11-3	.	CASSITVSGNTIYF	TGTGCCAGCAGCATTACGGTCTCTGGAAACACCATATATTTT
.	TRBJ2-6	TRBV28	few	CASSQGGAPGANVLTF	TGTGCCAGCAGTCAGGGTGGGGCACCTGGGGCCAACGTCCTGACTTTC
TRBD2	TRBJ2-5	TRBV5-1	.	CASSVGLAGGWETQYF	TGCGCCAGCAGCGTTGGACTAGCGGGAGGCTGGGAGACCCAGTACTTC
TRBD1	TRBJ1-5	TRBV6-1	.	CASSFDRVGGQPQHF	TGTGCCAGCAGTTTTGACAGGGTGGGAGGGCAGCCCCAGCATTTT
.	TRBJ2-1	TRBV7-3	few	CASSLTGDSYNEQFF	TGTGCCAGCAGCTTAACAGGGGACTCCTACAATGAGCAGTTCTTC